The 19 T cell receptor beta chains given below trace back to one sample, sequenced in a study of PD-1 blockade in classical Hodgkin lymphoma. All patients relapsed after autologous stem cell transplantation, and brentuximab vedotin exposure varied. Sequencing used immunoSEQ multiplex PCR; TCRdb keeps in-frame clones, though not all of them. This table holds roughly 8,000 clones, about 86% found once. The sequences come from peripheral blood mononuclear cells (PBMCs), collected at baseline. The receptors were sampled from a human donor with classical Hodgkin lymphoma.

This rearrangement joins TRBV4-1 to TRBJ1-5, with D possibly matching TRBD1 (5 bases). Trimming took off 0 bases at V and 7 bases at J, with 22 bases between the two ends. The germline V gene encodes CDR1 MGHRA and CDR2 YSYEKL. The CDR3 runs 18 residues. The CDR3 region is CASSQELTVFGSGQPQHF. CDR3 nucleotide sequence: TGCGCCAGCAGCCAAGAATTGACAGTATTTGGAAGCGGGCAGCCCCAGCATTTT.

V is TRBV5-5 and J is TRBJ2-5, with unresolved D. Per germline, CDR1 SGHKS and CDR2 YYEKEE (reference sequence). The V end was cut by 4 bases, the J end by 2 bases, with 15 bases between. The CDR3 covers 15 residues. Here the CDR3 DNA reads TGTGCCAGCAGCCAAGATAGTGGAGCACAAGAGACCCAGTACTTC. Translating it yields CASSQDSGAQETQYF.

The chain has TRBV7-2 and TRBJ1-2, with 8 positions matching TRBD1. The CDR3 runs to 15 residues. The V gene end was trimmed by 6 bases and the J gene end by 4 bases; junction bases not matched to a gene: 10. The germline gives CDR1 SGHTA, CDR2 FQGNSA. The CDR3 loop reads CASSFVWDRSYGYTF. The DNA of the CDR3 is TGTGCCAGCAGTTTCGTCTGGGACAGGTCCTATGGCTACACCTTC.

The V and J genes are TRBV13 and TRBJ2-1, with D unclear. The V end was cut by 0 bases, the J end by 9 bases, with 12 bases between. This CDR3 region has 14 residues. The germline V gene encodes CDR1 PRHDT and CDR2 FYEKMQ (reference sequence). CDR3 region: CASSLGLKRSEQFF. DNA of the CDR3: TGTGCCAGCAGCTTAGGCCTGAAGCGAAGTGAGCAGTTCTTC. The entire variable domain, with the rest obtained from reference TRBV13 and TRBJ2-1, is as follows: AAGVIQSPRHLIKEKRETATLKCYPIPRHDTVYWYQQGPGQDPQFLISFYEKMQSDKGSIPDRFSAQQFSDYHSELNMSSLELGDSALYFCASSLGLKRSEQFFGPGTRLTVL.

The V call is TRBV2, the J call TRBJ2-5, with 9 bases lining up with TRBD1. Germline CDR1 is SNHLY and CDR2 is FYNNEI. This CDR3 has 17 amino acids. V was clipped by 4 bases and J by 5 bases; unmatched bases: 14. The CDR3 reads CASSGRDRDITGETQYF. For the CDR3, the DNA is TGTGCCAGCAGTGGCCGGGACAGGGACATTACGGGTGAGACCCAGTACTTC.

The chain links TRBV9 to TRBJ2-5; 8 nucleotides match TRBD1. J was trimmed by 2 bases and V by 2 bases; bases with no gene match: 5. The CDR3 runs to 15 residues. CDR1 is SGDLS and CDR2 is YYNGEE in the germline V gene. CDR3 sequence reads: CASSVGTGSQETQYF. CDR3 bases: TGTGCCAGCAGCGTGGGGACAGGATCACAAGAGACCCAGTACTTC. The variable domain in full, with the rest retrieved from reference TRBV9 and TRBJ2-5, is DSGVTQTPKHLITATGQRVTLRCSPRSGDLSVYWYQQSLDQGLQFLIQYYNGEERAKGNILERFSAQQFPDLHSELNLSSLELGDSALYFCASSVGTGSQETQYFGPGTRLLVL.

Written as DNA, the CDR3 is TGTGCCAGCAGCTTAAACCAGTGGGCAAGGGTATACTATGGCTACACCTTC. Residues: CASSLNQWARVYYGYTF. The rearrangement uses TRBV7-9 and TRBJ1-2; D gene uncertain. The CDR3 covers 17 residues. The ends were cut back, 2 bases at V and 3 bases at J, with 19 bases in the middle. CDR1 and CDR2 (germline): SEHNR, FQNEAQ (reference sequence).

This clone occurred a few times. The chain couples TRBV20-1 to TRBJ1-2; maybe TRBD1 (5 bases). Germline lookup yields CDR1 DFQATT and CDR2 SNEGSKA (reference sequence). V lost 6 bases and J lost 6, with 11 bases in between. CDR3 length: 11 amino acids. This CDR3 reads CSAPAGDGYTF. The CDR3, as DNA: TGCAGTGCCCCAGCGGGGGATGGCTACACCTTC.

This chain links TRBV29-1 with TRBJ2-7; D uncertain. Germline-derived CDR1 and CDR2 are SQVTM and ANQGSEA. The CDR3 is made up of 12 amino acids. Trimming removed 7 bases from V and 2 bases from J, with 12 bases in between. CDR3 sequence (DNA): TGCAGCGCCGGTTCGGGTGCCTACGAGCAGTACTTC. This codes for CSAGSGAYEQYF.

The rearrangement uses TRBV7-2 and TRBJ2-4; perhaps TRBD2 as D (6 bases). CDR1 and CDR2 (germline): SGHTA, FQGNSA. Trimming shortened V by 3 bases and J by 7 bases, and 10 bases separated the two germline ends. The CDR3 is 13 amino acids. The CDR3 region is CASSFAGRNIQYF. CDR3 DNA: TGTGCCAGCAGCTTTGCGGGGAGGAACATTCAGTACTTC.

Written as DNA, the CDR3 is TGCGCCAGCAGCTTGGGGACAGGGCGAACCGGGGAGCTGTTTTTT. Protein: CASSLGTGRTGELFF. This sequence joins TRBV5-1 and TRBJ2-2; 8 bases agree with TRBD1. Germline CDR1 is SGHRS and CDR2 is YFSETQ. J was trimmed by 5 bases and V by 0 bases; bases with no gene match: 3. The CDR3 is 15 amino acids.

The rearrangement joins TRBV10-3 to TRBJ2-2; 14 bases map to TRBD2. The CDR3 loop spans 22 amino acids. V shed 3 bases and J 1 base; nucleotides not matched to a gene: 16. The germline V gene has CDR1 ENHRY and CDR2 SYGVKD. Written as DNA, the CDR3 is TGTGCCATCAGTGATAAGGGACTAGCGGGAGAGCACCAACGACGGAACACCGGGGAGCTGTTTTTT. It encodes CAISDKGLAGEHQRRNTGELFF.

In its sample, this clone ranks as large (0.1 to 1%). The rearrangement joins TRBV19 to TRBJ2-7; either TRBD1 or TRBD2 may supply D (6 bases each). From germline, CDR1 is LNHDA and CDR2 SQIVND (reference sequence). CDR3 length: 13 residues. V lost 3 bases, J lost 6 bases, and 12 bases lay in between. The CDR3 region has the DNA TGTGCCAGTAGTATGGGGGGCGGACTCGAGCAGTACTTC. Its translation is CASSMGGGLEQYF.

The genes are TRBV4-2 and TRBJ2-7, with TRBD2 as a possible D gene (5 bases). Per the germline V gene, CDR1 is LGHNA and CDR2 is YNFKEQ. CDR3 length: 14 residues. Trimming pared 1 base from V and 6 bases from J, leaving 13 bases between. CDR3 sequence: CASSQGGSAGEQYF. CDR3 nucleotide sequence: TGTGCCAGCAGCCAAGGAGGGTCCGCGGGCGAGCAGTACTTC.

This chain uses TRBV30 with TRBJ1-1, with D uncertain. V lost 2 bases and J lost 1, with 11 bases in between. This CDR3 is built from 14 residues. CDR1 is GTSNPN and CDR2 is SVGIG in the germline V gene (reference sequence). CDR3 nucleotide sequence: TGTGCCTGGAGTATGGGCCTGGGGAACACTGAAGCTTTCTTT. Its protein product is CAWSMGLGNTEAFF. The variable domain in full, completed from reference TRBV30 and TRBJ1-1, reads SQTIHQWPATLVQPVGSPLSLECTVEGTSNPNLYWYRQAAGRGLQLLFYSVGIGQISSEVPQNLSASRPQDRQFILSSKKLLLSDSGFYLCAWSMGLGNTEAFFGQGTRLTVV.

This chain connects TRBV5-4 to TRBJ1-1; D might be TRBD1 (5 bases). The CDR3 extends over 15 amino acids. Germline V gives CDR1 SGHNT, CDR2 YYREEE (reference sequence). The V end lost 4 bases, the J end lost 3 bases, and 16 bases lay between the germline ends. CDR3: CASSPGGMQDTEAFF. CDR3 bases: TGTGCCAGCAGCCCCGGGGGGATGCAGGACACTGAAGCTTTCTTT.

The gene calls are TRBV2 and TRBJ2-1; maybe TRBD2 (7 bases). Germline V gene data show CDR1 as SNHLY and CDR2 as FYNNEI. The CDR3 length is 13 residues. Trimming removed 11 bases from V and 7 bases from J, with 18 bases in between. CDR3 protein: CAGGGGSRNEQFF. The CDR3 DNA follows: TGTGCCGGAGGGGGGGGATCAAGGAATGAGCAGTTCTTC.

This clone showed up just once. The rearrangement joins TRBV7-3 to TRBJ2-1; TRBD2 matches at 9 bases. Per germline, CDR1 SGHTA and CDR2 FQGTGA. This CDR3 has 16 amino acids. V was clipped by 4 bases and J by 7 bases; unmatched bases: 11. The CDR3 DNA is TGTGCCAGCAGCTCGGGCTTCGGCGGGAGGGGTAATGAGCAGTTCTTC. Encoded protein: CASSSGFGGRGNEQFF.

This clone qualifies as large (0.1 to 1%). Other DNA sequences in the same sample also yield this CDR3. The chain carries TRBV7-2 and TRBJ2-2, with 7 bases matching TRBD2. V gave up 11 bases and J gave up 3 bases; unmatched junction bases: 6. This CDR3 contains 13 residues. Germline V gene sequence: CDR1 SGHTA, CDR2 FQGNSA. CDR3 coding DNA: TGTGCCTCTCGGGGAGGGGACACCGGGGAGCTGTTTTTT. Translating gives CASRGGDTGELFF.